A selection of T cell receptor beta chains follows, all from one sample in a study of T cells after yellow fever vaccination. MiXCR, run by TCRdb on the 5' RACE reads, gives a single entry per CDR3 protein. The sample lists some 560,000 distinct CDR3 sequences; about 17% were seen once. Source: PBMCs, taken less than 6 days after the first yellow fever vaccination. The source is a man younger than 35 who received the YFV17D yellow fever vaccine. The CDR3 runs from the conserved cysteine through the conserved F or W. The D gene is left open where the match is weak. Where a row states a size, it is once, few, many or the class of an expanded clone; other rows omit it.

d_gene,j_gene,abundance,v_gene,CDR3nt,CDR3aa
NA,TRBJ2-7,NA,TRBV5-5,TGTGCCAGCAGCTTGGTCCCCCAGGACGCCTACGAGCAGTACTTC,CASSLVPQDAYEQYF
NA,TRBJ1-1,NA,TRBV4-1,TGCGCCAGCAGCCACCCAGGCCGGAACACTGAAGCTTTCTTT,CASSHPGRNTEAFF
NA,TRBJ1-1,few,TRBV24-1,TGTGCCACCAGTGATTTGTTCCGGGACACTGACTGGAAAGGAGCTTTCTTT,CATSDLFRDTDWKGAFF
NA,TRBJ2-3,NA,TRBV7-2,TGTGCCAGCAGCTTAGTTTTAACAGATACGCAGTATTTT,CASSLVLTDTQYF
NA,TRBJ1-4,few,TRBV11-2,TGTGCCAGCAGCCCCTATATATCGGGAGAGCAAAAACTGTTTTTT,CASSPYISGEQKLFF
TRBD1,TRBJ2-3,NA,TRBV4-3,TGCGCCAGCAGCCCAGGGGGACATCACACAGATACGCAGTATTTT,CASSPGGHHTDTQYF
NA,TRBJ1-1,NA,TRBV27,TGTGCCAGCAGTTTAGGGCAGGACCAGGTCTTT,CASSLGQDQVF
NA,TRBJ2-3,NA,TRBV20-1,TGCAGTGCTAGAGATCCTACTGGGGCAGATACGCAGTATTTT,CSARDPTGADTQYF
NA,TRBJ2-2,few,TRBV29-1,TGCAGCGTTTTGGGGGGAGGAACCGGGGAGCTGTTTTTT,CSVLGGGTGELFF
TRBD1,TRBJ1-4,NA,TRBV7-8,TGTGCCAGCAGCTTAGGGACAGGGAACTCACTCGTAAAACTGTTTTTT,CASSLGTGNSLVKLFF
NA,TRBJ2-1,few,TRBV18,TGTGCCAGCTCACCGCTGGGTTTCGATGAGCAGTTCTTC,CASSPLGFDEQFF
NA,TRBJ1-6,NA,TRBV12-3/TRBV12-4,TGTGCCAGCAGTGCGCCGGCCTCTAATTCACCCCTCCACTTT,CASSAPASNSPLHF
NA,TRBJ2-7,NA,TRBV6-1,TGTGCCAGCAGCTCAGGGTGGACCTACGAGCAGTACTTC,CASSSGWTYEQYF
NA,TRBJ1-6,NA,TRBV4-2,TGTGCCAGCAGCCTCTACAGATCACCCCTCCACTTT,CASSLYRSPLHF
TRBD1,TRBJ2-1,NA,TRBV3-1,TGTGCCAGCAGCCAAGAAGCGGCTCGGGGACAGTCCTACAATGAGCAGTTCTTC,CASSQEAARGQSYNEQFF
NA,TRBJ1-6,once,TRBV4-1,TGCGCCAGCAGCCGGGTTCCTGAAGGCGGTTCACCCCTCCACTTT,CASSRVPEGGSPLHF
TRBD2,TRBJ2-5,NA,TRBV5-1,TGCGCCAGCAGTTGGGCTAGCGGGGTAGGAGAGACCCAGTACTTC,CASSWASGVGETQYF
TRBD1,TRBJ2-2,NA,TRBV30,TGTGCCTGGAGTGTACCCGGCAGGGGCAGGGGGCGGGACACCGGGGAGCTGTTTTTT,CAWSVPGRGRGRDTGELFF
NA,TRBJ2-2,NA,TRBV18,TGTGCCAGCTCACAGTCGGAGACCACCGGGGAGCTGTTTTTT,CASSQSETTGELFF
NA,TRBJ2-2,few,TRBV5-1,TGCGCCAGCCGGGAGCCCCCTGGGAGCGGGGAGCTGTTTTTT,CASREPPGSGELFF
NA,TRBJ2-3,NA,TRBV12-3/TRBV12-4,TGTGCCAGCAGTTCCAAACCCCGGAATACAGATACGCAGTATTTT,CASSSKPRNTDTQYF
NA,TRBJ1-6,NA,TRBV7-2,TGTGCCAGCAGCTTAGTCGGAGGGGTAGAGTCACCCCTCCACTTT,CASSLVGGVESPLHF
TRBD1,TRBJ1-1,many,TRBV27,TGTGCCAGCAGTGACAGGGCGGAAGCTTTCTTT,CASSDRAEAFF
NA,TRBJ2-2,NA,TRBV25-1,TGTGCCAGTGAAGGCCAGTCGGTTACCGGGGAGCTGTTTTTT,CASEGQSVTGELFF
TRBD1,TRBJ1-6,NA,TRBV5-4,TGTGCCAGCAACGCAGGGGGCTATAATTCACCCCTCCACTTT,CASNAGGYNSPLHF
NA,TRBJ2-1,NA,TRBV4-3,TGCGCCAGCAGAAGGGACTCCAGCTCCTACAATGAGCAGTTCTTC,CASRRDSSSYNEQFF
TRBD2,TRBJ2-7,NA,TRBV4-2,TGTGCCAGCAGCCGACTAGCGGGGGGGTATCGATACGAGCAGTACTTC,CASSRLAGGYRYEQYF
NA,TRBJ2-2,few,TRBV20-1,TGCAGTGCTAGGAGGGACCCTTTGAACACCGGGGAGCTGTTTTTT,CSARRDPLNTGELFF
NA,TRBJ2-4,NA,TRBV5-1,TGCGCCAGCAGTAACCGACACCTAGAAAGTGAAAACATTCAGTACTTC,CASSNRHLESENIQYF
NA,TRBJ2-1,few,TRBV11-2,TGTGCCAGCAGCCCTGACATTCTCTACAATGAGCAGTTCTTC,CASSPDILYNEQFF
NA,TRBJ2-3,NA,TRBV28,TGTGCGAGCGGGTGGGCCACAGATACGCAGTATTTT,CASGWATDTQYF
TRBD1,TRBJ2-3,NA,TRBV5-1,TGCGCCAGCAGCCTCCGGGACAGGGGTTTGTTTACAGATACGCAGTATTTT,CASSLRDRGLFTDTQYF
TRBD1,TRBJ1-5,NA,TRBV20-1,TGCAGTGCTAGGCCAGGGGGTAGCGGCAATCAGCCCCAGCATTTT,CSARPGGSGNQPQHF
NA,TRBJ2-7,NA,TRBV6-2/TRBV6-3,TGTGCCAGCAGTTACTATACAGCAAATCACTACGAGCAGTACTTC,CASSYYTANHYEQYF
NA,TRBJ2-3,NA,TRBV6-2/TRBV6-3,TGTGCCAGCAGTTACTACCGGGGAAAGTGGTATTTT,CASSYYRGKWYF
TRBD2,TRBJ2-3,many,TRBV7-3,TGTGCCAGCAGTAACGGACTAGCGGGGGATTCTAGCACAGATACGCAGTATTTT,CASSNGLAGDSSTDTQYF
TRBD1,TRBJ1-2,NA,TRBV20-1,TGCAGTGCAGACAGGGGGGGGGACTACACCTTC,CSADRGGDYTF
TRBD2,TRBJ2-6,NA,TRBV28,TGTGCCAGCAGCTCCCTAGCGGGGGGGGGCGGGGCCAACGTCCTGACTTTC,CASSSLAGGGGANVLTF
NA,TRBJ1-6,NA,TRBV2,TGTGCCAGCAGTGTGACAGACTCCTATAATTCACCCCTCCACTTT,CASSVTDSYNSPLHF
NA,TRBJ2-5,few,TRBV5-5,TGTGCCAGCAGCTTGGGATGGAAGACCCAGTACTTC,CASSLGWKTQYF
NA,TRBJ2-4,many,TRBV28,TGTGCCAGCAGTCCTTGGACAGTACTAGCCAAAAACATTCAGTACTTC,CASSPWTVLAKNIQYF
NA,TRBJ2-1,NA,TRBV5-1,TGCGCCAGCAGCGAAAGGGCCGGGGAAGACAATGAGCAGTTCTTC,CASSERAGEDNEQFF